This T cell receptor (beta chain) comes out of a study of shared clonotypes between healthy human individuals. The CDR3 spans 13 residues. Germline assignment: CDR1 SGDLS and CDR2 YYNGEE. The V end was cut by 4 bases, the J end by 5 bases, with 11 bases between. Naivety among CD8 cells was defined by CD45RO negativity and positive CCR7 selection, thereby excluding terminally differentiated effector memory CD45RA+ cells. Method: immunoSEQ multiplex PCR; TCRdb's copy keeps in-frame clones and lacks some. The table shows roughly 590,000 clones, with roughly 96% occurring only once. This receptor was identified in a woman aged 25 to 39 in good health. Sequencing was performed on naive CD8+ T cells sorted from blood. The chain has TRBV9 and TRBJ2-3; D gene ambiguous. The CDR3 nucleotides are TGTGCCAGCAGCCCCATTGAAGGAGATACGCAGTATTTT. Translated, it gives CASSPIEGDTQYF.